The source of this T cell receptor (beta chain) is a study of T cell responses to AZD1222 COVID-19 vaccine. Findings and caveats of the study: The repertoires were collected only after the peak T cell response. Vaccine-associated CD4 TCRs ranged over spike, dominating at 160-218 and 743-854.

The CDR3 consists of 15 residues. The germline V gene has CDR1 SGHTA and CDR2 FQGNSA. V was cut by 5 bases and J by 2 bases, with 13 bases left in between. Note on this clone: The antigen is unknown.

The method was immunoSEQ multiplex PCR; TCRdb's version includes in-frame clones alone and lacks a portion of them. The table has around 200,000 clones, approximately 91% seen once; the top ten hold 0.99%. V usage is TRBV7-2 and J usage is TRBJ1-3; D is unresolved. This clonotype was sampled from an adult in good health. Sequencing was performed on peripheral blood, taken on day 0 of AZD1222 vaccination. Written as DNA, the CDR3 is TGTGCCAGCAGCCCGACGGTTTCGGCTGGAAACACCATATATTTT. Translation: CASSPTVSAGNTIYF.